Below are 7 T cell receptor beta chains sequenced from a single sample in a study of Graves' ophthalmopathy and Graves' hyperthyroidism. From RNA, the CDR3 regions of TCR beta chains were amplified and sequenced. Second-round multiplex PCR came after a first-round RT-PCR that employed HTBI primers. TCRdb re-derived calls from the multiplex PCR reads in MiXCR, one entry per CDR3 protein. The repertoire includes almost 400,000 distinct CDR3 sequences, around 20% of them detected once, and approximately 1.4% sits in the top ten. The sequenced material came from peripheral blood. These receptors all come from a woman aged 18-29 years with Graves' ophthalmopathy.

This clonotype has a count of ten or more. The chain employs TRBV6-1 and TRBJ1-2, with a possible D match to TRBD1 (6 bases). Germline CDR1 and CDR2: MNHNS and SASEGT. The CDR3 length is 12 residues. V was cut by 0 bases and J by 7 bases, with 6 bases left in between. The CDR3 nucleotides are TGTGCCAGCAGTGAAGCAGGGGGTGGCTACACCTTC. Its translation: CASSEAGGGYTF.

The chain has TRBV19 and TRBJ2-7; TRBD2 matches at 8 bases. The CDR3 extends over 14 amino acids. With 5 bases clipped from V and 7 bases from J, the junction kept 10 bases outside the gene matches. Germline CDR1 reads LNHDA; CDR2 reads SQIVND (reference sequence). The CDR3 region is CASSPPGGSGEQYF. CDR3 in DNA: TGTGCCAGTAGTCCCCCGGGGGGGTCTGGGGAGCAGTACTTC.

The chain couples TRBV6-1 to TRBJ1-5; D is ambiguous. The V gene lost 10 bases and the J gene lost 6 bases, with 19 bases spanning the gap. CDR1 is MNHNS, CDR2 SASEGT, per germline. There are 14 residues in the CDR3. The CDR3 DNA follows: TGTGCCACCCGGAGGGAACGGACGGGTCAGCCCCAGCATTTT. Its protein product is CATRRERTGQPQHF.

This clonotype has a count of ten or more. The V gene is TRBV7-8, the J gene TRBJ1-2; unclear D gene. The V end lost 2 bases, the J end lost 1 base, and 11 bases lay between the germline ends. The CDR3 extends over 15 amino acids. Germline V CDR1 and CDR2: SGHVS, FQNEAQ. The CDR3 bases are TGTGCCAGCAGCTTAAATCCGACTCTTAACTATGGCTACACCTTC. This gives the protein CASSLNPTLNYGYTF.

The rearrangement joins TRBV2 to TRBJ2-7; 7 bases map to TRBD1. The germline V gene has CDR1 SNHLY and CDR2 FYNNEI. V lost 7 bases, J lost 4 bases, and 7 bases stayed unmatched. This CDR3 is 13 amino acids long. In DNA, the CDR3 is TGTGCCAGCAACCGGGACAGAAGATACGAGCAGTACTTC. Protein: CASNRDRRYEQYF.

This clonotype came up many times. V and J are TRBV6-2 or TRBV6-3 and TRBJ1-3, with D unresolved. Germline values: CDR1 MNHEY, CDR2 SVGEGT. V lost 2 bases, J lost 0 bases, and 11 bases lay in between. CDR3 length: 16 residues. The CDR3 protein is CASSYVGLFSGNTIYF. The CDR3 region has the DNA TGTGCCAGCAGTTACGTCGGACTGTTCTCTGGAAACACCATATATTTT.

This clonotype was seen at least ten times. Here the CDR3 DNA reads TGCGCCAGCAGCACAAGACAGGGGGCTTACTACGAGCAGTACTTC. This sequence encodes CASSTRQGAYYEQYF. The chain employs TRBV4-1 and TRBJ2-7; 10 bases map to TRBD1. The trim removed 5 bases at V and 3 bases at J, leaving 7 bases unmatched. CDR1 is MGHRA and CDR2 is YSYEKL in the germline V gene. There are 15 residues in the CDR3.